This T cell receptor beta chain was captured in a study of human T cells and chemical hapten exposure. Specified time point: pre-sensitization, week 0. Treatment specified: therapeutic diphenylcyclopropenone sensitization with weekly scalp DPC. The study used a library that attached unique molecular identifiers to individual cDNA molecules. TCRdb called the RACE reads again in MiXCR, with one record for every CDR3 protein. This sample carries around 330,000 distinct CDR3 sequences, around 5.5% of them seen once, and the ten largest clones take over 7%. This clonotype is a singleton in its sample. The CDR3 length is 10 residues. Germline CDR1 and CDR2: MNHEY and SVGAGI. V shed 8 bases and J shed 5 bases, with 6 bases lying between them.

The sequence came from a woman aged 18-29 years with alopecia areata. Some clones in this sample may be carry-over from other donors' samples. Sample: whole blood, taken in connection with sensitization to the hapten diphenylcyclopropenone (DPC). The rearrangement uses TRBV6-5 and TRBJ2-5, with a possible D match to TRBD2 (6 bases). The CDR3 DNA reads as TGTGCCAGCGGGAGGGAGACCCAGTACTTC. It specifies CASGRETQYF.